The following is a T cell receptor (beta chain) sequence with its context. With 0 bases clipped from V and 4 bases from J, the junction kept 11 bases outside the gene matches. This CDR3 region has 19 residues. Germline CDR1 LGHDT, CDR2 YNNKEL (reference sequence). The entry originates in a study of blood T cell repertoires in COVID-19. The repertoire was sequenced with immunoSEQ multiplex PCR; TCRdb's copy has only in-frame clones and lacks some. Of a few hundred thousand clones listed, over 80% were seen once; the top ten hold 8% to 9.5%. The chain couples TRBV3-1 (or the pseudogene TRBV3-2) to TRBJ2-1; 11 bases are shared with TRBD2. This receptor was identified in a woman aged 18 to 35 who had recovered from COVID-19. The sequencing input was PBMCs or T cells enriched from blood (not recorded which). The chain's CDR3 is CASSQETLAGELHYNEQFF. CDR3 coding DNA: TGTGCCAGCAGCCAAGAGACACTAGCGGGAGAGCTACATTACAATGAGCAGTTCTTC.